A single sample is the source of the 32 T cell receptor beta chains below, sequenced in a study of shared clonotypes between healthy human individuals. Produced via immunoSEQ multiplex PCR; TCRdb's table is partial and in-frame only. The profile covers approximately 1,000,000 clones, with 77% appearing a single time and over 0.8% taken by the ten largest. Source material: memory CD4+ T cells from PBMCs. Subset described: CD45RA-negative fraction. These receptors all come from a man between 18 and 29 years old in good health. Some clones in this sample may be carry-over from other donors' samples.

This chain links TRBV7-3 with TRBJ2-3; 7 nucleotides align to TRBD2. This CDR3 is built from 16 residues. In germline, CDR1 is SGHTA, CDR2 FQGTGA. V lost 1 base to trimming and J lost 5 bases; unmatched junction nucleotides: 9. The CDR3 DNA sequence: TGTGCCAGCAGCTTAAATAGCGGGCTAAACGGAGATACGCAGTATTTT. Its translation: CASSLNSGLNGDTQYF.

The count of this clone is one. The CDR3: CASSDRGSSYEQYF. CDR3 DNA sequence: TGTGCCAGCAGTGATCGGGGATCCTCCTACGAGCAGTACTTC. The chain joins TRBV6-1 to TRBJ2-7; D possibly corresponds to TRBD2 (5 bases). V was trimmed by 3 bases and J by 0 bases, leaving 9 bases between them. The CDR3 is made up of 14 amino acids. CDR1 and CDR2 from the germline V gene are MNHNS and SASEGT.

Worth noting for this clone: The same CDR3 also results from other DNA sequences found in this sample. The rearrangement joins TRBV11-2 to TRBJ1-1; D unclear. Trimming cost V 1 base and J 1 base, with 7 bases left between them. The length of the CDR3 is 14 residues. Germline V gene lookup returns CDR1 SGHAT and CDR2 FQNNGV. The DNA of the CDR3 is TGTGCCAGCAGCTTAGTAGCCGGGAACACTGAAGCTTTCTTT. It is translated as CASSLVAGNTEAFF.

The V call is TRBV6-1, the J call TRBJ2-7, with TRBD2 matching 12 bases. Germline values: CDR1 MNHNS, CDR2 SASEGT. The junction had 9 bases not matched to a gene; V was cut back by 4 bases and J by 8 bases. The CDR3 spans 15 residues. The CDR3 DNA sequence: TGTGCCAGCAGTGCACTAGCGGGAGGAGTTGGCAAGCAGTACTTC. Amino acid sequence: CASSALAGGVGKQYF.

V is TRBV9 and J is TRBJ2-5, with unresolved D. V gave up 0 bases and J gave up 5 bases, with 8 bases separating them. Germline CDR1 reads SGDLS; CDR2 reads YYNGEE. The CDR3 totals 13 residues. The CDR3 DNA sequence: TGTGCCAGCAGCGTAGGTTCCTACGAGACCCAGTACTTC. Amino acid sequence: CASSVGSYETQYF.

The V and J genes are TRBV11-2 and TRBJ1-4; D uncertain. The germline V and J ends were trimmed by 4 bases and 8 bases, with 11 bases remaining between them. This CDR3 comprises 13 residues. CDR1 SGHAT and CDR2 FQNNGV come from the germline V gene. The chain's CDR3 is CASSSQNVEKLFF. Here the CDR3 DNA reads TGTGCCAGCAGCTCTCAGAATGTCGAAAAACTGTTTTTT.

This chain links TRBV21-1 with TRBJ1-1. TRBV21-1 is a pseudogene locus. CDR3 length: 16 amino acids. This CDR3 reads CASSRPGGPLMSEAFF. CDR3 bases: TGTGCCAGCAGCCGACCCGGGGGACCCTTGATGAGTGAAGCTTTCTTT.

This clone appeared a single time. The chain combines TRBV11-2 with TRBJ2-2; 7 nucleotides align to TRBD2. From germline, CDR1 is SGHAT and CDR2 FQNNGV. The CDR3 is made up of 14 amino acids. The J segment lost 6 bases and the V segment lost 6 bases, leaving 7 bases of the junction unmatched. CDR3 coding DNA: TGTGCCAGCAGGGGAGGGCCGACGGCCGGGGAGCTGTTTTTT. Translation gives CASRGGPTAGELFF.

The chain links TRBV5-4 to TRBJ2-7; 7 bases are shared with TRBD1. Germline lookup yields CDR1 SGHNT and CDR2 YYREEE (reference sequence). The trim removed 0 bases at V and 0 bases at J, leaving 6 bases unmatched. The CDR3 contains 16 residues. The CDR3 spells CASSLAPRQGSYEQYF. CDR3 sequence (DNA): TGTGCCAGCAGCTTGGCCCCCCGACAGGGCTCCTACGAGCAGTACTTC.

The chain carries TRBV11-2 and TRBJ2-7, with TRBD1 identical over 8 bases. Germline V gene data show CDR1 as SGHAT and CDR2 as FQNNGV. The CDR3 extends over 16 amino acids. V was clipped by 5 bases and J by 2 bases; unmatched bases: 11. The CDR3 coding sequence is TGTGCCAGCAGCCGCGCGATCGGACAGGGAACCTACGAGCAGTACTTC. Amino acid sequence: CASSRAIGQGTYEQYF. Filled out from reference TRBV11-2 and TRBJ2-7, the complete variable domain reads EAGVAQSPRYKIIEKRQSVAFWCNPISGHATLYWYQQILGQGPKLLIQFQNNGVVDDSQLPKDRFSAERLKGVDSTLKIQPAKLEDSAVYLCASSRAIGQGTYEQYFGPGTRLTVT.

The J gene is TRBJ2-1, the V gene TRBV28, with a tentative D call TRBD2 (6 bases). The germline V and J ends were trimmed by 4 bases and 4 bases, with 14 bases remaining between them. In germline, CDR1 is MDHEN, CDR2 SYDVKM. The CDR3 is 15 residues long. The CDR3 sequence is CASSSPPAGYNEQFF. In DNA form, the CDR3 reads TGTGCCAGCAGTTCGCCCCCGGCGGGGTACAATGAGCAGTTCTTC.

The chain recombines TRBV13 with TRBJ2-7; TRBD2 agrees at 13 bases. V trimming: 3 bases; J trimming: 2 bases; junction bases outside the gene matches: 1. The germline V gene has CDR1 PRHDT and CDR2 FYEKMQ (reference sequence). This CDR3 comprises 15 residues. CDR3 protein: CASSLTSGGPYEQYF. In nucleotides, the CDR3 is TGTGCCAGCAGCTTGACTAGCGGGGGGCCCTACGAGCAGTACTTC.

The V and J genes are TRBV30 and TRBJ2-7; no clear D. V lost 3 bases to trimming and J lost 0 bases, with 6 bases between them. Germline V gene lookup returns CDR1 GTSNPN and CDR2 SVGIG (reference sequence). This CDR3 comprises 12 residues. The CDR3 region has the DNA TGTGCCTGGAGAGTTAGCTCCTACGAGCAGTACTTC. It specifies CAWRVSSYEQYF.

This CDR3 reads CASRPGGAITEAFF. The CDR3 DNA reads as TGCGCCAGCAGACCAGGGGGCGCGATCACTGAAGCTTTCTTT. The V and J genes are TRBV5-1 and TRBJ1-1; 8 positions match TRBD1. CDR3 length: 14 amino acids. Germline-derived CDR1 and CDR2 are SGHRS and YFSETQ. V was clipped by 5 bases and J by 4 bases; unmatched bases: 7.

This clone occurred once. The chain carries TRBV27 and TRBJ1-5; TRBD1 might be the D (5 bases). Trimming pared 10 bases from V and 6 bases from J, leaving 16 bases between. Germline V gives CDR1 MNHEY, CDR2 SMNVEV (reference sequence). CDR3 length equals 13 residues. The CDR3 reads CATAGVGGQPQHF. CDR3 bases: TGTGCCACGGCGGGGGTCGGGGGTCAGCCCCAGCATTTT.

The chain has TRBV10-3 and TRBJ2-7; TRBD1 is a possible D gene (5 bases). Per the germline V gene, CDR1 is ENHRY and CDR2 is SYGVKD. Trimming left V 0 bases short and J 3 bases short, with 12 bases between. The CDR3 is made up of 15 amino acids. This CDR3 is CAISESPGNGYEQYF. The CDR3 bases are TGTGCCATCAGTGAGTCCCCAGGGAATGGCTACGAGCAGTACTTC.

The chain uses TRBV19 and TRBJ2-1; D remains ambiguous. Trimming pared 10 bases from V and 8 bases from J, leaving 12 bases between. The CDR3 is 11 residues long. Germline CDR1 and CDR2: LNHDA and SQIVND (reference sequence). This CDR3 reads CATASVYEQFF. The CDR3 nucleotides read TGTGCCACCGCTAGTGTTTATGAGCAGTTCTTC.

Comment on this clone: The sample has other DNA sequences that encode this CDR3 too. The chain has TRBV6-6 and TRBJ2-7; D may be TRBD1 (6 bases). The germline V gene has CDR1 MNHNY and CDR2 SVGAGI (reference sequence). The CDR3 loop spans 13 amino acids. V was cut by 6 bases and J by 4 bases, with 13 bases left in between. The CDR3 reads CASRQQGFYEQYF. CDR3 DNA: TGTGCCAGCAGGCAACAGGGATTTTACGAGCAGTACTTC.

The V and J genes are TRBV9 and TRBJ1-5; no clear D gene. Germline V gene sequence: CDR1 SGDLS, CDR2 YYNGEE. This CDR3 comprises 16 residues. Trimming pared 4 bases from V and 4 bases from J, leaving 18 bases between. The CDR3: CASSTGKNSLNQPQHF. The CDR3 DNA reads TGTGCCAGCAGCACGGGGAAGAACAGTTTAAATCAGCCCCAGCATTTT.

V is TRBV7-8 and J is TRBJ2-1; D could derive from TRBD1 or TRBD2 (6 bases each). This CDR3 has 18 amino acids. CDR1 is SGHVS, CDR2 FQNEAQ, per germline. Trimming pared 3 bases from V and 9 bases from J, leaving 27 bases between. The chain's CDR3 is CASSFAGQTGARVAEQFF. The CDR3 bases are TGTGCCAGCAGCTTTGCCGGCCAAACGGGGGCCCGGGTGGCTGAGCAGTTCTTC.

The chain carries TRBV4-1 and TRBJ2-7; D call uncertain. Trimming left V 1 base short and J 0 bases short, with 7 bases between. The CDR3 has 14 amino acids. Germline V gene sequence: CDR1 MGHRA, CDR2 YSYEKL. The CDR3 here is CASSQVVDSYEQYF. DNA for the CDR3: TGCGCCAGCAGCCAAGTGGTTGACTCCTACGAGCAGTACTTC.

This clone showed up just once. J is TRBJ2-1 and V is TRBV7-3; 8 bases are shared with TRBD2. The germline gives CDR1 SGHTA, CDR2 FQGTGA. The CDR3 extends over 16 amino acids. Trimming cost V 2 bases and J 4 bases; bases outside gene matches: 7. The CDR3 DNA reads as TGTGCCAGCAGCTTATATAGCGGGACGACTTACAATGAGCAGTTCTTC. Protein product: CASSLYSGTTYNEQFF.

Points on this clone: Other DNA sequences from this sample encode an identical CDR3 as well. This chain joins TRBV5-1 and TRBJ2-1; D is uncertain. Per germline, CDR1 SGHRS and CDR2 YFSETQ. This CDR3 has 15 residues. V shed 0 bases and J shed 0 bases, with 7 bases lying between them. The CDR3, as DNA: TGCGCCAGCAGCTTGGCCCCCAACTCCTACAATGAGCAGTTCTTC. Its protein product is CASSLAPNSYNEQFF.

This clone was seen more than once but under ten times. This sequence joins TRBV7-8 and TRBJ1-3; no reliable D call. Trimming stripped 1 base from V and 0 bases from J, with 4 bases between. Per the germline V gene, CDR1 is SGHVS and CDR2 is FQNEAQ. The CDR3 is 14 amino acids. DNA of the CDR3: TGTGCCAGCAGCTTAGGAGTCTCTGGAAACACCATATATTTT. It specifies CASSLGVSGNTIYF.

The chain carries TRBV5-4 and TRBJ1-4; D may be TRBD1 (5 bases). CDR1 SGHNT and CDR2 YYREEE come from the germline V gene (reference sequence). The CDR3 has 15 residues. Trimming left V 0 bases short and J 7 bases short, with 13 bases between. CDR3 in amino acids: CASSLAGWQGEKLFF. The DNA of the CDR3 is TGTGCCAGCAGCTTGGCAGGATGGCAGGGTGAAAAACTGTTTTTT.

The V gene is TRBV6-1, the J gene TRBJ1-4; 9 bases map to TRBD1. This CDR3 region has 15 residues. In germline, CDR1 is MNHNS, CDR2 SASEGT. The trim removed 2 bases at V and 8 bases at J, leaving 6 bases unmatched. In DNA, the CDR3 is TGTGCCAGCAGTGAACGTAGGACAGGGGTAGAAAAACTGTTTTTT. The encoded protein is CASSERRTGVEKLFF.

The rearrangement joins TRBV7-9 to TRBJ2-1; TRBD1 aligns across 8 bases. The junction had 10 bases not matched to a gene; V was cut back by 4 bases and J by 8 bases. The CDR3 totals 15 residues. Per the germline V gene, CDR1 is SEHNR and CDR2 is FQNEAQ (reference sequence). CDR3 in DNA: TGTGCCAGCAGCTCCCCAGGGGGCAGGATCGATGAGCAGTTCTTC. Its translation is CASSSPGGRIDEQFF. Based on the CDR3 plus reference TRBV7-9 and TRBJ2-1, the full variable domain is DTGVSQNPRHKITKRGQNVTFRCDPISEHNRLYWYRQTLGQGPEFLTYFQNEAQLEKSRLLSDRFSAERPKGSFSTLEIQRTEQGDSAMYLCASSSPGGRIDEQFFGPGTRLTVL.

This chain joins TRBV9 and TRBJ2-7; 11 bases line up with TRBD2. The CDR3 sequence is 16 residues long. The trim removed 3 bases at V and 3 bases at J, leaving 8 bases unmatched. Germline CDR1 is SGDLS and CDR2 is YYNGEE. The CDR3: CASSAQTSGSVYEQYF. The CDR3 DNA is TGTGCCAGCAGCGCCCAAACTAGCGGGAGCGTCTACGAGCAGTACTTC. The full variable domain, its missing parts supplied by reference TRBV9 and TRBJ2-7, is DSGVTQTPKHLITATGQRVTLRCSPRSGDLSVYWYQQSLDQGLQFLIQYYNGEERAKGNILERFSAQQFPDLHSELNLSSLELGDSALYFCASSAQTSGSVYEQYFGPGTRLTVT.

This clone came up a few times. The rearrangement links TRBV23-1 to TRBJ1-1; TRBD1 matches at 7 bases. TRBV23-1 is an open reading frame whose function is uncertain. The V segment lost 0 bases and the J segment 4 bases; nucleotides outside the gene matches: 11. The CDR3 covers 17 residues. CDR3 DNA sequence: TGCGCCAGCAGTCAATCTTGCGGGTACAGGGGCAGCACTGAAGCTTTCTTT. This codes for CASSQSCGYRGSTEAFF.

This chain links TRBV6-1 with TRBJ1-2; weak D call: TRBD1 (5 bases). Trimming removed 4 bases from V and 8 bases from J, with 20 bases in between. The CDR3 extends over 15 amino acids. Germline loops: CDR1 MNHNS, CDR2 SASEGT. CDR3 nucleotides: TGTGCCAGCAGTGTCCTCATCATCTCAGGGCACGGCTACACCTTC. It yields the protein CASSVLIISGHGYTF.

This sequence joins TRBV5-6 and TRBJ2-7; D is unclear. The CDR3 covers 14 residues. Germline assignment: CDR1 SGHDT and CDR2 YYEEEE. Trimming stripped 4 bases from V and 6 bases from J, with 17 bases between. Here the CDR3 reads CASSPDGILSEQYF. In DNA form, the CDR3 reads TGTGCCAGCAGCCCGGACGGCATCCTGTCCGAGCAGTACTTC.

This chain links TRBV5-4 with TRBJ2-6, with no clear D. This CDR3 spans 15 amino acids. Germline V gene lookup returns CDR1 SGHNT and CDR2 YYREEE (reference sequence). Trimming pared 4 bases from V and 4 bases from J, leaving 12 bases between. The CDR3 sequence: CASSPPGAGANVLTF. The CDR3 bases are TGTGCCAGCAGCCCCCCAGGTGCAGGGGCCAACGTCCTGACTTTC.